These 5 T cell receptor beta chains came from one sample sequenced in a study of shared clonotypes between healthy human individuals. The table came from immunoSEQ multiplex PCR; TCRdb's copy has only in-frame clones and leaves some out. Of over 2 million clones in the sample, 85% to 95% were seen once. Sequenced input: naive CD4+ T cells from PBMCs. Noted subset: CD45RA+ positively selected. The receptors derive from a man younger than 35 in good health. Some clones in this sample may be carry-over from other donors' samples.

This chain links TRBV6-1 with TRBJ1-4; 7 bases are shared with TRBD1. Germline V gene lookup returns CDR1 MNHNS and CDR2 SASEGT. The CDR3 totals 15 residues. Trimming at V came to 8 bases and at J to 4 bases, leaving 10 bases not matched to a gene. CDR3 sequence: CASLPGTANNEKLFF. The CDR3 nucleotides read TGTGCCAGCCTCCCCGGGACAGCAAATAATGAAAAACTGTTTTTT.

With regard to this clone: The same CDR3 arises from other DNA sequences in this sample as well. The chain joins TRBV7-3 to TRBJ2-1; no clear D gene. V lost 6 bases to trimming and J lost 0 bases, with 12 bases between them. Per germline, CDR1 SGHTA and CDR2 FQGTGA. This CDR3 is 15 amino acids long. CDR3 nucleotides: TGTGCCAGCAGTTTCACCGGCAGCTCCTACAATGAGCAGTTCTTC. Protein sequence: CASSFTGSSYNEQFF.

The chain uses TRBV5-1 and TRBJ1-2, with TRBD1 matching over 12 bases. This CDR3 comprises 18 residues. After removal of 4 bases from V and 2 bases from J, the junction contained 12 bases not matched to a gene. Germline V gene lookup returns CDR1 SGHRS and CDR2 YFSETQ. CDR3 in amino acids: CASSESGTGGLTNYGYTF. The CDR3 coding sequence is TGCGCCAGCAGCGAATCCGGGACAGGGGGCCTTACAAACTATGGCTACACCTTC.

This chain joins TRBV5-8 and TRBJ1-3, with D uncertain. This CDR3 region has 11 residues. CDR1 is SGHTS and CDR2 is YDEGEE in the germline V gene. V lost 4 bases to trimming and J lost 11 bases, with 10 bases between them. In nucleotides, the CDR3 is TGTGCCAGCAGCCCCCTCGTTTCCATATATTTT. It codes for CASSPLVSIYF.

The V call is TRBV14, the J call TRBJ1-1; D uncertain. The CDR3 length is 15 residues. CDR1 is SGHDN, CDR2 FVKESK, per germline. The V end was cut by 5 bases, the J end by 0 bases, with 13 bases between. The CDR3 loop is CASSGPGGLNTEAFF. Here the CDR3 DNA reads TGTGCCAGCAGCGGACCCGGCGGACTGAACACTGAAGCTTTCTTT.